A single TCR beta chain is shown here with its context. These data originate in a study of blood T cell repertoires in COVID-19. The overall study: Samples came from the United States, Italy and Spain, spanning acute and convalescent COVID-19. From T cells, B-cell-depleted T cells, or PBMCs came the material, which was cDNA or gDNA.

The CDR3 is 14 amino acids. Germline V CDR1 and CDR2: LGHNA, YNFKEQ. Trimming pared 0 bases from V and 5 bases from J, leaving 8 bases between. In the original workflow: Using reference gene primer amplification, nucleated cell counts were estimated. TCRdb keeps only in-frame clones here, not all; method: immunoSEQ multiplex PCR. The DNA was the basis for D and trimming; V, J and clone size are from that table. Seen here are approximately 70,000 clones, over 75% observed once, and the top ten hold about 5.1%. The TCR was taken from a young woman with acute or convalescent COVID-19. J is TRBJ2-1 and V is TRBV4-2; no firm D call. Material for sequencing was peripheral blood. This CDR3 is CASSQDRSNNEQFF. DNA of the CDR3: TGTGCCAGCAGCCAAGATCGGTCGAACAATGAGCAGTTCTTC.